The clone carrying this TCR beta chain was observed many times. This sample is part of a study of Graves' ophthalmopathy and Graves' hyperthyroidism. Amplification of the TCR beta CDR3 regions used RNA transcripts (as template). RT-PCR was first run with HTBI primers, then multiplex PCR in a second round. TCRdb ran MiXCR on the multiplex PCR reads and lists one entry per CDR3 protein. In the table there are a few hundred thousand distinct CDR3 sequences, about 17% of which are singletons. V dropped 2 bases and J dropped 7 bases, with 11 bases sitting between them. The CDR3 is made up of 14 amino acids. Per germline, CDR1 MNHEY and CDR2 SVGAGI.

Sequenced input: peripheral blood. The sequence came from an adult man with Graves' ophthalmopathy. V gene TRBV6-5 combines with J gene TRBJ2-2; D is unresolved. CDR3 sequence: CASSYTDPGGELFF. For the CDR3, the DNA is TGTGCCAGCAGTTACACCGACCCTGGCGGGGAGCTGTTTTTT.